The 13 T cell receptor beta chains below come from one sample, sequenced in a study of T cell changes during pregnancy in multiple sclerosis. Using immunoSEQ multiplex PCR, the repertoire was profiled, and TCRdb retains in-frame clones only, with some absent. Of under 40,000 clones detected, about 90% appear once; the ten largest clones hold about 0.57%. Specimen: CD4+ T cells from peripheral blood mononuclear cells, collected before pregnancy. Receptor source: a female donor with multiple sclerosis, enrolled in a pregnancy study.

The CDR3 spells CASSIRPTEDTQYF. The CDR3 nucleotides are TGTGCCAGCAGCATACGACCGACGGAGGATACGCAGTATTTT. This chain links TRBV9 with TRBJ2-3; D gene uncertain. The germline V gene encodes CDR1 SGDLS and CDR2 YYNGEE. The CDR3 is made up of 14 amino acids. V was cut by 4 bases and J by 6 bases, with 15 bases left in between.

The chain recombines TRBV5-1 with TRBJ2-5; D gene unclear. Germline V gene data show CDR1 as SGHRS and CDR2 as YFSETQ. The V and J ends lost 0 bases and 2 bases respectively, with 5 bases between them. The CDR3 spans 13 residues. The CDR3 bases are TGCGCCAGCAGCTTGGCATTTCAAGAGACCCAGTACTTC. It translates to CASSLAFQETQYF.

This sequence joins TRBV2 and TRBJ2-1; D remains unclear. This CDR3 has 14 amino acids. Germline V CDR1 and CDR2: SNHLY, FYNNEI. V lost 3 bases and J 3 bases, leaving 9 bases between the germline ends. The CDR3 reads CASSEQVNYNEQFF. CDR3 coding DNA: TGTGCCAGCAGTGAGCAGGTAAACTACAATGAGCAGTTCTTC.

The genes are TRBV25-1 and TRBJ2-3; D perhaps matches TRBD1 (6 bases). The CDR3 has 13 residues. Per the germline V gene, CDR1 is MGHDK and CDR2 is SYGVNS. Trimming shortened V by 9 bases and J by 5 bases, and 15 bases separated the two germline ends. In nucleotides, the CDR3 is TGTGCCAGTGGGGGAGACAGGAGAGATACGCAGTATTTT. Translated, it gives CASGGDRRDTQYF.

The chain links TRBV15 to TRBJ1-2, with a possible D match to TRBD1 (6 bases). This CDR3 contains 16 residues. Per the germline V gene, CDR1 is LNHNV and CDR2 is YYDKDF (reference sequence). Deletions cut 0 bases from V and 4 bases from J, with 15 bases between. CDR3 region: CATSRDRTGRGYGYTF. The CDR3 DNA reads as TGTGCCACCAGCAGAGATCGAACAGGGAGGGGCTATGGCTACACCTTC.

The chain combines TRBV30 with TRBJ1-2, with 8 bases identical to TRBD1. V lost 2 bases and J lost 1; bases outside the gene matches: 12. CDR1 GTSNPN and CDR2 SVGIG come from the germline V gene (reference sequence). CDR3 length equals 17 residues. This chain's CDR3 is CAWSFLSGGSLNYGYTF. DNA of the CDR3: TGTGCCTGGAGTTTTCTGTCAGGGGGCTCCCTTAACTATGGCTACACCTTC.

The sample holds one count of this clone. The chain joins TRBV5-1 to TRBJ2-7; perhaps TRBD1 as D (6 bases). V was cut by 0 bases and J by 3 bases, with 16 bases left in between. CDR1 SGHRS and CDR2 YFSETQ come from the germline V gene. The CDR3 covers 16 residues. The CDR3 bases are TGCGCCAGCAGCTTGGGCCCCCCGGGACACATCTACGAGCAGTACTTC. It is translated as CASSLGPPGHIYEQYF.

The chain combines TRBV2 with TRBJ1-1; D is unresolved. The V end was cut by 3 bases, the J end by 1 base, with 6 bases between. In germline, CDR1 is SNHLY, CDR2 FYNNEI. The CDR3 consists of 13 residues. The CDR3 spells CASSEYGNTEAFF. The CDR3 nucleotides are TGTGCCAGCAGTGAGTACGGGAACACTGAAGCTTTCTTT.

The chain couples TRBV9 to TRBJ2-1, with D hard to call. From germline, CDR1 is SGDLS and CDR2 YYNGEE. The V and J ends lost 0 bases and 4 bases respectively, with 8 bases between them. The CDR3 has 14 amino acids. CDR3 region: CASSVGEVYNEQFF. For the CDR3, the DNA is TGTGCCAGCAGCGTAGGAGAAGTTTACAATGAGCAGTTCTTC.

V usage is TRBV5-1 and J usage is TRBJ2-7, with D unclear. The CDR3 has 16 residues. The V end was cut by 0 bases, the J end by 0 bases, with 13 bases between. Germline CDR1 is SGHRS and CDR2 is YFSETQ. The CDR3: CASSLAYRSISYEQYF. CDR3 nucleotide sequence: TGCGCCAGCAGCTTGGCTTACAGAAGTATCTCCTACGAGCAGTACTTC.

V is TRBV5-1 and J is TRBJ2-2; D uncertain. Germline V gene data show CDR1 as SGHRS and CDR2 as YFSETQ. This CDR3 spans 15 amino acids. V lost 2 bases, J lost 3 bases, and 11 bases lay in between. CDR3 sequence reads: CASSFGDRDTGELFF. In DNA form, the CDR3 reads TGCGCCAGCAGCTTCGGAGATCGTGACACCGGGGAGCTGTTTTTT.

This chain links TRBV5-6 with TRBJ1-2; 9 nucleotides agree with TRBD1. The CDR3 consists of 15 residues. V shed 7 bases and J 2 bases; nucleotides not matched to a gene: 9. Germline lookup yields CDR1 SGHDT and CDR2 YYEEEE. This CDR3 is CASGVRDRDNYGYTF. CDR3 bases: TGTGCCAGCGGCGTCCGGGACAGGGACAACTATGGCTACACCTTC.

V and J are TRBV7-2 and TRBJ2-3; 12 nucleotides match TRBD2. Trimming cost V 1 base and J 5 bases; bases outside gene matches: 1. This CDR3 has 15 amino acids. Germline CDR1 SGHTA, CDR2 FQGNSA. CDR3 sequence (DNA): TGTGCCAGCAGCTTAGAGACTAGCGGGGGAGATACGCAGTATTTT. It encodes CASSLETSGGDTQYF.